This T cell receptor beta chain comes out of a study of T-cell memory formation after mild COVID-19. General study points: Whether second-wave clones peaking at day 37 were SARS-CoV-2 specific went unconfirmed.

TCRdb re-analysed the 5' RACE reads in MiXCR, keeping a single row per CDR3 protein. Of 400,000 to 450,000 distinct CDR3 sequences in the sample, about 20% were seen once. V gave up 0 bases and J gave up 6 bases, with 15 bases separating them. CDR1 and CDR2 from the germline V gene are SGDLS and YYNGEE. This CDR3 has 16 amino acids. In regard to this clonotype: Its antigen is as yet unknown.

Sequenced material: PBMCs or a T cell subset sorted from them (not recorded which). The rearrangement uses TRBV9 and TRBJ2-2; the D gene is possibly TRBD2 (7 bases). This TCR derives from a man aged 18 to 29 who had mild COVID-19 (a few samples of this study predate the infection). Cell type and time point are not known. The DNA for the CDR3 is TGTGCCAGCAGCGTAGATGGCGGGGGCAGGTCCGGGGAGCTGTTTTTT. Translated: CASSVDGGGRSGELFF.